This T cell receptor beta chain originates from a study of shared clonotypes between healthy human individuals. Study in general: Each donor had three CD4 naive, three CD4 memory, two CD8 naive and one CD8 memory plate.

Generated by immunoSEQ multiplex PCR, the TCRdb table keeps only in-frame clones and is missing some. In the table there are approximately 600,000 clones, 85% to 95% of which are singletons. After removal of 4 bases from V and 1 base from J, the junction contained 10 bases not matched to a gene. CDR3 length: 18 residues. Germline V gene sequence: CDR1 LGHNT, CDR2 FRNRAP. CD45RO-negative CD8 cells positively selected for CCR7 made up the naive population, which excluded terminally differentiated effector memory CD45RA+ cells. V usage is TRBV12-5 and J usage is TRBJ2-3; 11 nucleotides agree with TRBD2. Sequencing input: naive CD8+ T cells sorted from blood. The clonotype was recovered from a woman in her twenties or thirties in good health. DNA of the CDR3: TGTGCTAGTGGTTGGAGTAGCGGGAGGGCCTCTGGCACAGATACGCAGTATTTT. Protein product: CASGWSSGRASGTDTQYF.